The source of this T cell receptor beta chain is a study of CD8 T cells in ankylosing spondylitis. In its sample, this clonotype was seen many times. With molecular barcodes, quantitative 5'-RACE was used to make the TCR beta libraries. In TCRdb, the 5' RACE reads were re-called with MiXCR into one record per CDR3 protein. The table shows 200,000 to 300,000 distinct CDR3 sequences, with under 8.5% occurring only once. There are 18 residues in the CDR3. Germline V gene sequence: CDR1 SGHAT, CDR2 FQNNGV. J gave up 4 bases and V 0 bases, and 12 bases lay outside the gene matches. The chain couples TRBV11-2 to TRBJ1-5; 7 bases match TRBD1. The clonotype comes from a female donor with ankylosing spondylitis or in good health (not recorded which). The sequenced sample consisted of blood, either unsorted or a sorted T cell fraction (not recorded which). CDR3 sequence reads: CASSLDSPKTGVNQPQHF. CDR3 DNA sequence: TGTGCCAGCAGCTTAGATTCTCCTAAAACAGGGGTTAATCAGCCCCAGCATTTT.